The 29 T cell receptor beta chains given below trace back to one sample, sequenced in a study of T cell responses to AZD1222 COVID-19 vaccine. Only in-frame clones appear in the TCRdb table, and some are missing; sequencing was by immunoSEQ multiplex PCR. The sample includes 150,000 or so clones, about 88% seen only once; the top ten take about 4.7%. The specimen was peripheral blood, collected on day 0 of AZD1222 vaccination. The receptors were sampled from an adult in good health.

This sequence joins TRBV28 and TRBJ1-5; D is uncertain. This CDR3 comprises 13 residues. Trimming left V 3 bases short and J 9 bases short, with 12 bases between. The germline V gene has CDR1 MDHEN and CDR2 SYDVKM. CDR3 residues: CASSFGRYRPQHF. The CDR3 nucleotides are TGTGCCAGCAGTTTTGGCCGGTATCGGCCCCAGCATTTT.

The CDR3 DNA follows: TGTGCCAGCAGTACAGACAGGGTATCAGCTTTCTTT. Translation: CASSTDRVSAFF. This chain links TRBV28 with TRBJ1-1; 7 bases agree with TRBD1. The germline V gene has CDR1 MDHEN and CDR2 SYDVKM. V was clipped by 5 bases and J by 10 bases; unmatched bases: 7. The CDR3 sequence is 12 residues long.

V usage is TRBV4-1 and J usage is TRBJ2-5; TRBD2 matches 10 bases. V shed 1 base and J 5 bases; nucleotides not matched to a gene: 10. This CDR3 is 17 amino acids long. Looked up from germline, CDR1 is MGHRA and CDR2 is YSYEKL. The CDR3 nucleotides read TGCGCCAGCAGCCAAGTTGGGCTAGCGGGAGAGAAGGAGACCCAGTACTTC. Translated: CASSQVGLAGEKETQYF.

The chain employs TRBV3-1 (or the pseudogene TRBV3-2) and TRBJ2-7; 7 bases fit TRBD2. Germline CDR1 reads LGHDT; CDR2 reads YNNKEL (reference sequence). This CDR3 is 14 amino acids long. V shed 1 base, J shed 3 bases, and the junction held 3 bases outside the gene matches. The chain's CDR3 is CASSQVAGVYEQYF. CDR3 nucleotides: TGTGCCAGCAGCCAAGTCGCGGGGGTCTACGAGCAGTACTTC.

The chain employs TRBV6-1 and TRBJ2-2, with 8 bases fitting TRBD1. Unmatched junction bases numbered 7, after V lost 4 bases and J lost 3 bases. The CDR3 spans 16 residues. From germline, CDR1 is MNHNS and CDR2 SASEGT. This chain's CDR3 is CASSGRTGKYTGELFF. The CDR3 coding sequence is TGTGCCAGCAGTGGTAGGACAGGGAAGTACACCGGGGAGCTGTTTTTT.

The V call is TRBV7-3, the J call TRBJ2-1; 11 nucleotides line up with TRBD2. This CDR3 spans 16 amino acids. V trimming: 5 bases; J trimming: 4 bases; junction bases outside the gene matches: 7. Germline lookup yields CDR1 SGHTA and CDR2 FQGTGA. The CDR3 reads CASSLGTSGYYNEQFF. The CDR3 DNA sequence: TGTGCCAGCAGCCTGGGGACTAGCGGTTATTACAATGAGCAGTTCTTC.

The chain joins TRBV27 to TRBJ2-6; 9 bases are shared with TRBD1. With 4 bases clipped from V and 4 bases from J, the junction kept 8 bases outside the gene matches. In germline, CDR1 is MNHEY, CDR2 SMNVEV (reference sequence). The CDR3 contains 17 residues. Here the CDR3 DNA reads TGTGCCAGCAGTTCCAACAGGGGGCGGGCCGGGGCCAACGTCCTGACTTTC. Its protein is CASSSNRGRAGANVLTF.

The chain recombines TRBV7-8 with TRBJ1-2; unclear D gene. CDR1 SGHVS and CDR2 FQNEAQ come from the germline V gene. There are 15 residues in the CDR3. V was trimmed by 0 bases and J by 2 bases, leaving 10 bases between them. CDR3 sequence (DNA): TGTGCCAGCAGCTTAGCGGCGGGAAGGAACTATGGCTACACCTTC. Protein product: CASSLAAGRNYGYTF.

The chain links TRBV5-1 to TRBJ2-7; D not resolved. Germline V gene lookup returns CDR1 SGHRS and CDR2 YFSETQ. The CDR3 consists of 12 residues. V gave up 3 bases and J gave up 6 bases, with 10 bases separating them. CDR3 bases: TGCGCCAGCAGCTACGTGGGCTCCGAGCAGTACTTC. Translating it yields CASSYVGSEQYF.

This chain uses TRBV12-3 or TRBV12-4 with TRBJ1-3; weak D call: TRBD1 (5 bases). The CDR3 extends over 13 amino acids. Trimming left V 3 bases short and J 9 bases short, with 12 bases between. CDR3 amino acids: CASSLDGGTTIYF. The CDR3, as DNA: TGTGCCAGCAGTTTGGACGGCGGGACCACCATATATTTT.

The V call is TRBV27, the J call TRBJ1-4; weak D call: TRBD1 (6 bases). Per germline, CDR1 MNHEY and CDR2 SMNVEV (reference sequence). V lost 6 bases and J lost 0, with 11 bases in between. This CDR3 has 15 residues. The CDR3 protein is CASSDGQTTNEKLFF. The CDR3 DNA sequence: TGTGCCAGCAGCGACGGACAGACAACTAATGAAAAACTGTTTTTT.

This clone was recorded only once. The V gene is TRBV2, the J gene TRBJ1-2, with D unclear. The V and J ends lost 8 bases and 8 bases respectively, with 12 bases between them. The CDR3 has 11 amino acids. Germline CDR1 is SNHLY and CDR2 is FYNNEI. The CDR3 DNA follows: TGTGCCAGCCGGCCAATGGCGGGCTACACCTTC. Amino acid sequence: CASRPMAGYTF.

The V gene is TRBV7-2, the J gene TRBJ2-2; a weak D match, TRBD1 (5 bases). This CDR3 is 16 amino acids long. Germline V gene lookup returns CDR1 SGHTA and CDR2 FQGNSA. Deletions cut 6 bases from V and 4 bases from J, with 18 bases between. CDR3 region: CASSSPVGRVTGELFF. CDR3 nucleotide sequence: TGTGCCAGCAGTTCCCCCGTGGGGCGCGTCACCGGGGAGCTGTTTTTT.

J is TRBJ2-6 and V is TRBV6-5; no firm D call. Per the germline V gene, CDR1 is MNHEY and CDR2 is SVGAGI. Trimming left V 6 bases short and J 0 bases short, with 9 bases between. This CDR3 is built from 15 residues. The CDR3 sequence is CASRTTASGANVLTF. The CDR3 coding sequence is TGTGCCAGCAGAACAACAGCCTCTGGGGCCAACGTCCTGACTTTC.

This clone came up once. This chain uses TRBV11-2 with TRBJ2-1; no definite D call. The CDR3 loop spans 16 amino acids. Germline CDR1 and CDR2: SGHAT and FQNNGV. V shed 4 bases and J shed 6 bases, with 19 bases lying between them. The CDR3 nucleotides read TGTGCCAGCAGCTGGGCAGCGAAATTGTTTAGCAATGAGCAGTTCTTC. This sequence encodes CASSWAAKLFSNEQFF.

CDR3 residues: CASSEQLMLTDTQYF. CDR3 in DNA: TGTGCCAGCAGCGAACAATTAATGCTCACAGATACGCAGTATTTT. The chain uses TRBV5-4 and TRBJ2-3; D uncertain. V was clipped by 4 bases and J by 2 bases, with 14 bases between them. The CDR3 totals 15 residues. Per germline, CDR1 SGHNT and CDR2 YYREEE (reference sequence).

V is TRBV11-2 and J is TRBJ2-1; D is ambiguous. Trimming pared 8 bases from V and 11 bases from J, leaving 4 bases between. The CDR3 consists of 8 residues. CDR1 is SGHAT, CDR2 FQNNGV, per germline. The CDR3 DNA is TGTGCCAGCGTAAAGCAGTTCTTC. The encoded protein is CASVKQFF. Full variable domain (remainder filled in from reference TRBV11-2 and TRBJ2-1): EAGVAQSPRYKIIEKRQSVAFWCNPISGHATLYWYQQILGQGPKLLIQFQNNGVVDDSQLPKDRFSAERLKGVDSTLKIQPAKLEDSAVYLCASVKQFFGPGTRLTVL.

The CDR3 region is CASSHSTGDYEQYF. The CDR3 DNA reads TGTGCCAGCAGCCACTCTACGGGAGACTACGAGCAGTACTTC. The chain uses TRBV4-2 and TRBJ2-7; possibly TRBD2 for D (6 bases). The germline V gene encodes CDR1 LGHNA and CDR2 YNFKEQ. V lost 3 bases and J lost 3, with 12 bases in between. This CDR3 contains 14 residues.

This chain links TRBV10-3 with TRBJ1-2, with TRBD1 identical over 9 bases. Germline V gene lookup returns CDR1 ENHRY and CDR2 SYGVKD. CDR3 size: 14 residues. Trimming cost V 10 bases and J 4 bases; bases outside gene matches: 10. The CDR3 sequence: CATREPGQGYGYTF. In DNA form, the CDR3 reads TGTGCCACCCGCGAACCGGGACAGGGCTATGGCTACACCTTC.

The chain combines TRBV5-1 with TRBJ1-2, with D unresolved. Trimming removed 0 bases from V and 4 bases from J, with 10 bases in between. Per germline, CDR1 SGHRS and CDR2 YFSETQ. The CDR3 runs 14 residues. The CDR3 DNA is TGCGCCAGCAGCTTGGGGCGGGATCGCTATGGCTACACCTTC. It specifies CASSLGRDRYGYTF.

This chain links TRBV5-1 with TRBJ2-5, with a tentative D call TRBD1 (5 bases). The V end lost 1 base, the J end lost 9 bases, and 16 bases lay between the germline ends. The V gene's germline CDR1 is SGHRS and CDR2 YFSETQ. The CDR3 has 14 residues. The CDR3 reads CASSLRQGQQSQYF. CDR3 sequence (DNA): TGCGCCAGCAGCTTGAGGCAGGGCCAGCAATCCCAGTACTTC.

V is TRBV12-3 or TRBV12-4 and J is TRBJ2-3; D gene uncertain. Trimming stripped 1 base from V and 2 bases from J, with 4 bases between. The CDR3 covers 13 residues. CDR3 DNA sequence: TGTGCCAGCAGTTTAGTTACCACAGATACGCAGTATTTT. It encodes CASSLVTTDTQYF.

The J gene is TRBJ1-4, the V gene TRBV3-1 (or the pseudogene TRBV3-2); a possible D gene is TRBD1 (5 bases). Trimming removed 3 bases at V and 4 bases at J, with 15 bases between. Germline CDR1 is LGHDT and CDR2 is YNNKEL (reference sequence). The CDR3 is 16 amino acids. The CDR3 is CASSQDHRTYNEKLFF. The CDR3 coding sequence is TGTGCCAGCAGCCAGGACCACAGGACCTATAATGAAAAACTGTTTTTT.

The rearrangement links TRBV19 to TRBJ1-2; TRBD1 agrees at 7 bases. Trimming cost V 5 bases and J 1 base; bases outside gene matches: 7. This CDR3 region has 15 residues. Germline V gives CDR1 LNHDA, CDR2 SQIVND (reference sequence). The CDR3 DNA reads as TGTGCCAGTAGTCCGCCGGGACAGTTTAACTATGGCTACACCTTC. This gives the protein CASSPPGQFNYGYTF.

The chain has TRBV6-1 and TRBJ2-1; 8 nucleotides align to TRBD2. The CDR3 sequence is 16 residues long. Per germline, CDR1 MNHNS and CDR2 SASEGT. The trim removed 4 bases at V and 4 bases at J, leaving 9 bases unmatched. CDR3 loop: CASSGMTSEKYNEQFF. CDR3 in DNA: TGTGCCAGCAGTGGCATGACTAGCGAGAAATACAATGAGCAGTTCTTC.

The chain carries TRBV2 and TRBJ2-3; no clear D gene. Per the germline V gene, CDR1 is SNHLY and CDR2 is FYNNEI. The CDR3 runs to 14 residues. Deletions cut 6 bases from V and 6 bases from J, with 16 bases between. Written as DNA, the CDR3 is TGTGCCAGCAGCCTTCGAGGCCAGCTCGATACGCAGTATTTT. Residues: CASSLRGQLDTQYF.

This clone came up a few times. The chain recombines TRBV6-1 with TRBJ1-4; weak D call: TRBD1 (6 bases). The CDR3 totals 16 residues. V lost 1 base and J lost 0, with 9 bases in between. Germline V lookup: CDR1 MNHNS, CDR2 SASEGT. The CDR3 loop is CASSEVDRSTNEKLFF. CDR3 nucleotides: TGTGCCAGCAGTGAAGTAGACAGGTCAACTAATGAAAAACTGTTTTTT.

The chain is built from TRBV28 and TRBJ2-2, with 11 bases matching TRBD2. The CDR3 sequence is 15 residues long. Germline CDR1 reads MDHEN; CDR2 reads SYDVKM. The junction had 5 bases not matched to a gene; V was cut back by 4 bases and J by 7 bases. In DNA form, the CDR3 reads TGTGCCAGCAGTTCCGGGACTAGCGGAGGCGGGGAGCTGTTTTTT. Protein product: CASSSGTSGGGELFF.

The V gene is TRBV6-6, the J gene TRBJ1-1; 10 bases line up with TRBD1. Germline-derived CDR1 and CDR2 are MNHNY and SVGAGI (reference sequence). The CDR3 length is 14 residues. V lost 6 bases, J lost 7 bases, and 8 bases stayed unmatched. CDR3: CASRFPDRGFEAFF. The CDR3 DNA follows: TGTGCCAGCAGATTCCCGGACAGGGGGTTTGAAGCTTTCTTT.